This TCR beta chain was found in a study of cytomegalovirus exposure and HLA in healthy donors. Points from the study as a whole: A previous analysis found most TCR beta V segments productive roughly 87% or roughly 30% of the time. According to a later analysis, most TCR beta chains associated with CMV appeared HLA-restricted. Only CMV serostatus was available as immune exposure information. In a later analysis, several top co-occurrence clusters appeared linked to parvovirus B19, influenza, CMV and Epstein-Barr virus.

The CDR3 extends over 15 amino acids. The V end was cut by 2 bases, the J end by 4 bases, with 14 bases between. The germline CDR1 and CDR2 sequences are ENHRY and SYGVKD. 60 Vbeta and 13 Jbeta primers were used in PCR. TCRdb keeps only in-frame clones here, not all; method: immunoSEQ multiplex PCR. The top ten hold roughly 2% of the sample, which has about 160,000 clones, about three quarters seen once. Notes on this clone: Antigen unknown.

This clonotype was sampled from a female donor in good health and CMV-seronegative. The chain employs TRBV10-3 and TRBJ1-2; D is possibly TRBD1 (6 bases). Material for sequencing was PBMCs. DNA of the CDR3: TGTGCCATCAGTGAGGCTGAGGGGGTGAGCTATGGCTACACCTTC. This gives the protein CAISEAEGVSYGYTF.